The T cell receptor beta chain described here comes from a study of blood T cell repertoires in COVID-19. Study-wide background: Samples came from the United States, Italy and Spain, spanning acute and convalescent COVID-19.

The CDR3 is made up of 15 amino acids. With 5 bases removed from V and 5 bases from J, the gap between germline ends came to 18 bases. CDR1 is SGHAT, CDR2 FQNNGV, per germline. As originally analysed: Cell counts per sample came from amplifying reference gene primers. Libraries were prepared by immunoSEQ multiplex PCR; TCRdb keeps only in-frame clonotypes and omits some of them. V and J calls plus clone size are reproduced from that table; the DNA served to infer D and trimming. The sample includes under 250,000 clones, 84% of them seen just once. The source of this sequence is a man over 45 with acute or convalescent COVID-19. Sequenced: peripheral blood. V is TRBV11-2 and J is TRBJ2-5; tentatively, D is TRBD1 (5 bases). CDR3 coding DNA: TGTGCCAGCAGCCTTCCACCCCGGGCAGGGGAGACCCAGTACTTC. Translated: CASSLPPRAGETQYF.